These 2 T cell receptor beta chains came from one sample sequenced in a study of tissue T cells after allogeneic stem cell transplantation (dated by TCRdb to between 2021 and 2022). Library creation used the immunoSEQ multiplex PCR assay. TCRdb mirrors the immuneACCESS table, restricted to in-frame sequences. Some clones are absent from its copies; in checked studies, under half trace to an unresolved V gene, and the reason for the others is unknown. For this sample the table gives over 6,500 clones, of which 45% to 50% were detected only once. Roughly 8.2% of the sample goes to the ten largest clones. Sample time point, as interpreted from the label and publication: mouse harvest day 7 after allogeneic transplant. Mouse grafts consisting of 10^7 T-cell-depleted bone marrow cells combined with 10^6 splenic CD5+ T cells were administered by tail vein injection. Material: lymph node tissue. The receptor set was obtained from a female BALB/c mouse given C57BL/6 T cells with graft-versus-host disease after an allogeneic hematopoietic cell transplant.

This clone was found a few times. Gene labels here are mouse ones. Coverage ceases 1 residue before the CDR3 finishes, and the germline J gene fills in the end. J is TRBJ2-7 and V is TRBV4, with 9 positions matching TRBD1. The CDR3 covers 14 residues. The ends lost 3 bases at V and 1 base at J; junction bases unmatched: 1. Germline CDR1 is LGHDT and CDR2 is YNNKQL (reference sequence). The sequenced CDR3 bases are TGTGCCAGCAGCTATGGGACAGGGTCCTATGAACAGTAC. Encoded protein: CASSYGTGSYEQY. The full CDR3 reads CASSYGTGSYEQYF.

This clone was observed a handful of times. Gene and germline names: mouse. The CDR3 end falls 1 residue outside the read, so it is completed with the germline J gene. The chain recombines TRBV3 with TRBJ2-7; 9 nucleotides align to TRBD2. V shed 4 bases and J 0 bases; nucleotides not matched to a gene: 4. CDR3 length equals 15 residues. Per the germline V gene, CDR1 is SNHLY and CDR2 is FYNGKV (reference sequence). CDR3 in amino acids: CASSSGLGSSYEQYF. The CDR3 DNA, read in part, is TGTGCCAGCAGCTCCGGACTGGGGAGCTCCTATGAACAGTAC. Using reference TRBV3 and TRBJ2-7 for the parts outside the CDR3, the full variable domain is GPKVLQIPSHQIIDMGQMVTLNCDPVSNHLYFYWYKQILGQQMEFLVNFYNGKVMEKSKLFKDQFSVERPDGSYFTLKIQPTALEDSAVYFCASSSGLGSSYEQYFGPGTRLTVL.